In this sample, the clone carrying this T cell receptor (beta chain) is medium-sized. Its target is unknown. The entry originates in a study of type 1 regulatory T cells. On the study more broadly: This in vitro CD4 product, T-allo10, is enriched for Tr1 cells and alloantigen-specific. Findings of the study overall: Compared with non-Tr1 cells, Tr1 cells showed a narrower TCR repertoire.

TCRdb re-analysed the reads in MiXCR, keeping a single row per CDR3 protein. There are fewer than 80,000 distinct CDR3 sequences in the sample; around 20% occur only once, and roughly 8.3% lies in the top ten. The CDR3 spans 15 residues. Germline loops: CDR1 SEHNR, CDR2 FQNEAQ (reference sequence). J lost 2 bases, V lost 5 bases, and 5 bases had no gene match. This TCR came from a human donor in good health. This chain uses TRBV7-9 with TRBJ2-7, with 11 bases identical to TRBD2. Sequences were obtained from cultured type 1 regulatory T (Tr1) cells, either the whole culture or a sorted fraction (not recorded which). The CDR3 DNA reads TGTGCCAGCAGCCCTAGCGGGAGGCCCCCCTACGAGCAGTACTTC. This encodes CASSPSGRPPYEQYF.